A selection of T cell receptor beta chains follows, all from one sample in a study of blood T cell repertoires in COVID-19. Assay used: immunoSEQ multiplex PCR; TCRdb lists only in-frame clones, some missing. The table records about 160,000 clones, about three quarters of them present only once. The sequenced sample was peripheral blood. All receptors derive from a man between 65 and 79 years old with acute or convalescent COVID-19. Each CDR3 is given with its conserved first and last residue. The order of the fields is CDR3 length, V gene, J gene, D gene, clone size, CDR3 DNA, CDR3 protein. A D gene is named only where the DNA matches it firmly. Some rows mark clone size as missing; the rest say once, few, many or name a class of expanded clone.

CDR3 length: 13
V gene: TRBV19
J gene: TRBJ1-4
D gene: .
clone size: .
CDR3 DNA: TGTGCCAGTAGTAAACTTCTGAGGGAAAAACTGTTTTTT
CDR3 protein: CASSKLLREKLFF

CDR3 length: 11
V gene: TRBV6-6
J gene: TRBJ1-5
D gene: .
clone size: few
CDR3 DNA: TGTGCCAGCAGTTACTCGAACTCCCAGCATTTT
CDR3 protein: CASSYSNSQHF

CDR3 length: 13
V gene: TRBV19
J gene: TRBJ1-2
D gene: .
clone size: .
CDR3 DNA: TGTGCCAGTAGTTTAACAGACCAGTATGGCTACACCTTC
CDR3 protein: CASSLTDQYGYTF

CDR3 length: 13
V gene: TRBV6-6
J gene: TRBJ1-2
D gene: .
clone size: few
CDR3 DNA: TGTGCCAGCAGCGATATTGGGGGCAATGGCTACACCTTC
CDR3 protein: CASSDIGGNGYTF

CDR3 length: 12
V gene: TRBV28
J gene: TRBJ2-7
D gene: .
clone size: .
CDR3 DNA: TGTGCCAGCAGTTTAGGCGGATACGAGCAGTACTTC
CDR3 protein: CASSLGGYEQYF

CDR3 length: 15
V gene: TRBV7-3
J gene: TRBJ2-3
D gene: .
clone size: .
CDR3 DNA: TGTGCCAGCAGCCTTTTAGCGGCCTACACAGATACGCAGTATTTT
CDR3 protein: CASSLLAAYTDTQYF

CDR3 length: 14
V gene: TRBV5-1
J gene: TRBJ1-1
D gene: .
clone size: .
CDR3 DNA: TGCGCCAGCAACCCGGGGGACCTGAACACTGAAGCTTTCTTT
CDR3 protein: CASNPGDLNTEAFF

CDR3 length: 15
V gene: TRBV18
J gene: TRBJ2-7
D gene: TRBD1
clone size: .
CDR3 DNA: TGTGCCAGCTCACCCCCCGGACAGGCAAAATACGAGCAGTACTTC
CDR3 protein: CASSPPGQAKYEQYF

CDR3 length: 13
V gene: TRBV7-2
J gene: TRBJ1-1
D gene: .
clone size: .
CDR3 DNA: TGTGCCAGCAGCTCCCGGCGAGGATTAGAAGCTTTCTTT
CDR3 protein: CASSSRRGLEAFF

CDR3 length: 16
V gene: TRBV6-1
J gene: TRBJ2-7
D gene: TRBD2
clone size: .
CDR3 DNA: TGTGCCAGCAGTGGGTCGACTAGCGGGAGTGGATACGAGCAGTACTTC
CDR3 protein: CASSGSTSGSGYEQYF

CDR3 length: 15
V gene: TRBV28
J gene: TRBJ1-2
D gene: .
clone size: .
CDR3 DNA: TGTGCCAGCAGTTTACGAGGCGGTTCCATCTATGGCTACACCTTC
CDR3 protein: CASSLRGGSIYGYTF

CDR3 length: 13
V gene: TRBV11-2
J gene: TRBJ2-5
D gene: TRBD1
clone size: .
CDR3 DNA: TGTGCCAGCAGCTTAGGGGACAGTGAGACCCAGTACTTC
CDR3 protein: CASSLGDSETQYF

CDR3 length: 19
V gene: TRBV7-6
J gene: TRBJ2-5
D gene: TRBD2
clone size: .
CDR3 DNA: TGTGCCAGCAGCGTACCTAGGATCCCGAGCGGGGGTCCCCCGGAGACCCAGTACTTC
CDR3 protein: CASSVPRIPSGGPPETQYF

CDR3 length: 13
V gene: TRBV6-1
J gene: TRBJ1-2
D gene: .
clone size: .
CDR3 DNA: TGTGCCAGCAGTGAGTCGCCAGGGCTGGGCTACACCTTC
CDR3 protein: CASSESPGLGYTF

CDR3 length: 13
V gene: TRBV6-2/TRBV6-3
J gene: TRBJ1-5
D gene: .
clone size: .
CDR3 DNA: TGTGCCAGCAGTTTGGCAGACAATCAGCCCCAGCATTTT
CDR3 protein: CASSLADNQPQHF

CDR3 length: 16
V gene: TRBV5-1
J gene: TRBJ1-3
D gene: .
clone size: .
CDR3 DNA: TGCGCCAGCAGCGGCACAGGGCAGAGCTCTGGAAACACCATATATTTT
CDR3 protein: CASSGTGQSSGNTIYF

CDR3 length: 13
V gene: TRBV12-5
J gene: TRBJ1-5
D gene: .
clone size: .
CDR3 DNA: TGTGCTAGTGCTCTCGTGGGGCAGAACCCCCAGCATTTT
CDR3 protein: CASALVGQNPQHF

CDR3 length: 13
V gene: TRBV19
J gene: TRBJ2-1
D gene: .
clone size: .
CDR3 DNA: TGTGCCAGTAGTGTTCACAACTACAATGAGCAGTTCTTC
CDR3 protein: CASSVHNYNEQFF

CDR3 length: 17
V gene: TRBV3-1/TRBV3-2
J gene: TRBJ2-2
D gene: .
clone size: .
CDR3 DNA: TGTGCCAGCAGCCAAGTTACAGGAGGGTCGAACACCGGGGAGCTGTTTTTT
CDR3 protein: CASSQVTGGSNTGELFF

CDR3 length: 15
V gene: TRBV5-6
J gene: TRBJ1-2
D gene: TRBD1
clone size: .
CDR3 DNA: TGTGCCAGCAGCCTGAGCGGGACAGGCCGTCTACCCTACACCTTC
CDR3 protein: CASSLSGTGRLPYTF

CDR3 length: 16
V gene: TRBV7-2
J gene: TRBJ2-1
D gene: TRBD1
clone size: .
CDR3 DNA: TGTGCCAGCAGCTTAGTCGCGACAGGGGTTTGGAATGAGCAGTTCTTC
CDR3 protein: CASSLVATGVWNEQFF

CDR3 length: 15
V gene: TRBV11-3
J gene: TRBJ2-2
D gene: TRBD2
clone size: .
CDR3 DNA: TGTGCCAGCAGCTTAAGCGGGAGTACTACCGGGGAGCTGTTTTTT
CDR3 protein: CASSLSGSTTGELFF

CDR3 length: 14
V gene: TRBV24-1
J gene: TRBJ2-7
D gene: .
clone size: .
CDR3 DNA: TGTGCCACCAGTGATACCCGGGAGTCCCACGAGCAGTACTTC
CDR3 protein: CATSDTRESHEQYF

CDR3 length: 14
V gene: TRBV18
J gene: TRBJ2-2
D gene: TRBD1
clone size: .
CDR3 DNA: TGTGCCAGCTCCCGGGACAGGGGAGCCGGGGAGCTGTTTTTT
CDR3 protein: CASSRDRGAGELFF

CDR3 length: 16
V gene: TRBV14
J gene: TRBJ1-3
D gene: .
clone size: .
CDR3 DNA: TGTGCCAGCAGCCAAGACTTGACAGTCACTGGAAACACCATATATTTT
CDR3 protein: CASSQDLTVTGNTIYF

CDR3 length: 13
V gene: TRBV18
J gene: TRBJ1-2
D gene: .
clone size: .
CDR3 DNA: TGTGCCAGCTCACCAGCCAGGTTTTATGGCTACACCTTC
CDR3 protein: CASSPARFYGYTF

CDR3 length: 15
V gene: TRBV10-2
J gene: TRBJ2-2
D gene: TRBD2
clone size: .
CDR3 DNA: TGCGCCAGCAGCAGTAGCGGGGGGGACCCCGGGGAGCTGTTTTTT
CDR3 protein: CASSSSGGDPGELFF

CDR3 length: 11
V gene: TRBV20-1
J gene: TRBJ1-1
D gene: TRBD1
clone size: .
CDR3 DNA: TGCAGTGCTTTTGACAGGGCTGAAGCTTTCTTT
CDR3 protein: CSAFDRAEAFF

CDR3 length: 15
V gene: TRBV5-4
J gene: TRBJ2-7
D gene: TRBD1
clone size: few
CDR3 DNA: TGTGCCAGCAGCGCAGGGGGCCAGCTCTCCTACGAGCAGTACTTC
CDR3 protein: CASSAGGQLSYEQYF

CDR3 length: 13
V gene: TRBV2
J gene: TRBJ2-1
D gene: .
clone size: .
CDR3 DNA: TGTGCCAGCAGGGGGAGGAGGGTTAATGAGCAGTTCTTC
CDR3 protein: CASRGRRVNEQFF

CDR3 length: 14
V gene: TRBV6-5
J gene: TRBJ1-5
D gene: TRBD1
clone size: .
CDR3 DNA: TGTGCCAGCAGATCCGGACAGGGCAATCAGCCCCAGCATTTT
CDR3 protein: CASRSGQGNQPQHF

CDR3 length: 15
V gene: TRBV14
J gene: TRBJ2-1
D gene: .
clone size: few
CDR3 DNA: TGTGCCAGCAGCCCACAGGGATCGGGATACAATGAGCAGTTCTTC
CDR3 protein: CASSPQGSGYNEQFF

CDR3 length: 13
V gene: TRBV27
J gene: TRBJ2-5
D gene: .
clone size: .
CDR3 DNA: TGTGCCAGCAGTTTTACGGGACAAGAGACCCAGTACTTC
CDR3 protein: CASSFTGQETQYF

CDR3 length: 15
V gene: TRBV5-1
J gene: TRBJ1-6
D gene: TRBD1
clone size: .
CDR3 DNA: TGCGCCAGCAGCTTGCCGGGACAGGGAAATTCACCCCTCCACTTT
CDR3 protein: CASSLPGQGNSPLHF

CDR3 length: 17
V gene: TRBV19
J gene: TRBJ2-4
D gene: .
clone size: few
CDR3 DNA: TGTGCCAGTAGGAACGACAAGGGGGTCGGAGCCAAAAACATTCAGTACTTC
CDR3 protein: CASRNDKGVGAKNIQYF

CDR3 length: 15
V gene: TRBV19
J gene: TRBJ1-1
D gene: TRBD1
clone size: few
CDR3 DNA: TGTGCCAGTAGCCCCCGGACAGGGCCCAACACTGAAGCTTTCTTT
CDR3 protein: CASSPRTGPNTEAFF

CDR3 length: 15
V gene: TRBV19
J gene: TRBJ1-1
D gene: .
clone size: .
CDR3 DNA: TGTGCCAGTAGTATAGAGGGCAGGGTGAACACTGAAGCTTTCTTT
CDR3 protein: CASSIEGRVNTEAFF

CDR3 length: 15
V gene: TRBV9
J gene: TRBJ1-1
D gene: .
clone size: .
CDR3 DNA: TGTGCCAGCAGCCTAATGGGGACGGGGGGTTCTGAAGCTTTCTTT
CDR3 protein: CASSLMGTGGSEAFF

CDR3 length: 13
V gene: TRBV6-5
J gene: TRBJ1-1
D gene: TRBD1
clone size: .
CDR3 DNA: TGTGCCAGCAGACAGGGGATGAACACTGAAGCTTTCTTT
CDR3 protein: CASRQGMNTEAFF

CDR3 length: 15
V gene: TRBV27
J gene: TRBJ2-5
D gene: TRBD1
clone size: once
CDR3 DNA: TGTGCCAGCAGTTTATGGGACAGGTACCAAGAGACCCAGTACTTC
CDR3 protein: CASSLWDRYQETQYF

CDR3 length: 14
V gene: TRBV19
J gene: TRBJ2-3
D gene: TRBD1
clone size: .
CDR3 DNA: TGTGCCAGTAGTATTAACAGGGGGAGGGATACGCAGTATTTT
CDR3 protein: CASSINRGRDTQYF

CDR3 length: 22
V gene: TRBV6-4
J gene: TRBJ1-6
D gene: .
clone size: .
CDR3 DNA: TGTGCCAGCAGTGACCAAAAAAAACCAATGACAGCCGTATACACCTATAATTCACCCCTCCACTTT
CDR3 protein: CASSDQKKPMTAVYTYNSPLHF

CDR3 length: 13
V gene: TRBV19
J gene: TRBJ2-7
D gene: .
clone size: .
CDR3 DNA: TGTGCCAGTAGTATTTCTCTCGTCCACGAGCAGTACTTC
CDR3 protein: CASSISLVHEQYF

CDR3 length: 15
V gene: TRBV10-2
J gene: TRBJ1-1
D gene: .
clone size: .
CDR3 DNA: TGCGCCAGCAGTGACCCCGGACAAGGAAGGACTGAAGCTTTCTTT
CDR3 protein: CASSDPGQGRTEAFF

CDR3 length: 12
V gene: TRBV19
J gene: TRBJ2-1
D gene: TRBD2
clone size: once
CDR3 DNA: TGTGCCACGACTAGCGGGACCGATGAGCAGTTCTTC
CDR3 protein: CATTSGTDEQFF

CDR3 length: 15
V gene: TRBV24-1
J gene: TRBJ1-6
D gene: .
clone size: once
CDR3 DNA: TGTGCCACCCCCGCCCTGTGCCCGGGGAATTCACCCCTCCACTTT
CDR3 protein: CATPALCPGNSPLHF

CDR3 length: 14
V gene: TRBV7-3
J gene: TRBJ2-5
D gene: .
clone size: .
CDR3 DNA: TGTGCCAGCAGTCCTACGGGAACGGGAGAGACCCAGTACTTC
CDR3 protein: CASSPTGTGETQYF

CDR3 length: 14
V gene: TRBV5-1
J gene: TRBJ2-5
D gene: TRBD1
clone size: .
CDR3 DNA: TGCGCCAGCAGCTTTCAGGGGGCGGAAGAGACCCAGTACTTC
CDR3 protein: CASSFQGAEETQYF

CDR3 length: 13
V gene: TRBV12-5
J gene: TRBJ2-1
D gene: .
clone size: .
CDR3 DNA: TGTGCTAGTGGTCGCCAACTAAGGAGTGAGCAGTTCTTC
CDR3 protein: CASGRQLRSEQFF

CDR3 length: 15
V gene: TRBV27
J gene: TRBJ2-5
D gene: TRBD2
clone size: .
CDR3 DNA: TGTGCCAGCAGTACCTTAGCGGGTTTGCCAGGGACCCAGTACTTC
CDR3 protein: CASSTLAGLPGTQYF

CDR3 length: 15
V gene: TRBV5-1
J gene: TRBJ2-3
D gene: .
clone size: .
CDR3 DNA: TGCGCCAGCAGCTCCCAAGTGCCGGGGACAGATACGCAGTATTTT
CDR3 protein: CASSSQVPGTDTQYF

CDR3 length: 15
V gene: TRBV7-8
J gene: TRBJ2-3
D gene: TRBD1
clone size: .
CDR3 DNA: TGTGCCAGCAGCCACCGGGACAGGGAGGGGGATACGCAGTATTTT
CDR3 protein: CASSHRDREGDTQYF

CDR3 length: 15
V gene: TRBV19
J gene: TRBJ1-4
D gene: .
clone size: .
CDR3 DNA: TGTGCCAGTAGTGACCTAGGATCAACTAATGAAAAACTGTTTTTT
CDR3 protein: CASSDLGSTNEKLFF

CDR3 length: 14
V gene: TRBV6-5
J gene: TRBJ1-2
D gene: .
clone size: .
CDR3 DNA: TGTGCCAGCAGTACTCTTACAGAGAACTATGGCTACACCTTC
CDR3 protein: CASSTLTENYGYTF

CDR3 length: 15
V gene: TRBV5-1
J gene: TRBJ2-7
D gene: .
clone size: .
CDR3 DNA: TGCGCCAGCAGGGAACGGGGGACCTACTCCTACGAGCAGTACTTC
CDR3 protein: CASRERGTYSYEQYF

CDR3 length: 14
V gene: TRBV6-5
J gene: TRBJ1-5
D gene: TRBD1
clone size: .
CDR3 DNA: TGTGCCAGCAGTTACTCCCGACAGGGGCAGCCCCAGCATTTT
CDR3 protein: CASSYSRQGQPQHF

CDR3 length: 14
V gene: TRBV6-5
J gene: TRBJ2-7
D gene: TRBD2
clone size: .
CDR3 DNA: TGTGCCAGCTCCCCTGGGACTACCGGAGCAGAGCAGTACTTC
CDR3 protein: CASSPGTTGAEQYF

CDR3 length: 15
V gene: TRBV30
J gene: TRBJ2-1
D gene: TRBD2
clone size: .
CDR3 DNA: TGTGCCTGGAGAGCGGGAGGAACTCCCTACAATGAGCAGTTCTTC
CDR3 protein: CAWRAGGTPYNEQFF

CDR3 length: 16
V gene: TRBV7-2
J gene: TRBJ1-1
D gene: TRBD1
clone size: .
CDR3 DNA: TGTGCCAGCAGCTTAGCAGGGGGCTTGGGGAACACTGAAGCTTTCTTT
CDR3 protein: CASSLAGGLGNTEAFF